This TCR beta chain is drawn from a study of patients and donors after allogeneic stem cell transplantation (dated by TCRdb to the early 2020s). Receptor libraries were prepared by RT-PCR. Sequencing took place on a NextSeq 550. TCRdb itself trimmed the public reads at Q25 with fastp, ran MiXCR and retained productive beta chains. Every CDR3 protein is listed once, alongside the most common genes and DNA of its rows. The sample table lists some 200,000 distinct CDR3 sequences, about 40% of them with a count of one. The top ten constitute less than 40% of the sample. From cysteine to phenylalanine, the CDR3 is 14 amino acids long. Only the CDR3 DNA is retained, 42 bases long and in frame from the first base. Trimming takes 6 bases off V and 2 bases off J; junction bases not matched to a gene: 2. This clonotype showed up just a few times. Its antigen is unknown. The input lacks base qualities; no much larger clone sits a single base away.

The sequence joins TRBV12-3 or TRBV12-4 to TRBJ2-1, and 9 junction bases match TRBD1. The source of this sequence is a human donor who was either an allogeneic HSCT recipient or a stem cell or donor lymphocyte infusion donor (not recorded which). It is not recorded whose cells these are; they may come from a transplant donor. The sample comprised blood, either unsorted or a sorted T cell fraction (not recorded which). The sequenced DNA: TGTGCCAGCAGCCGGGACAGGGCCTACAATGAGCAGTTCTTC. Its protein reads: CASSRDRAYNEQFF.